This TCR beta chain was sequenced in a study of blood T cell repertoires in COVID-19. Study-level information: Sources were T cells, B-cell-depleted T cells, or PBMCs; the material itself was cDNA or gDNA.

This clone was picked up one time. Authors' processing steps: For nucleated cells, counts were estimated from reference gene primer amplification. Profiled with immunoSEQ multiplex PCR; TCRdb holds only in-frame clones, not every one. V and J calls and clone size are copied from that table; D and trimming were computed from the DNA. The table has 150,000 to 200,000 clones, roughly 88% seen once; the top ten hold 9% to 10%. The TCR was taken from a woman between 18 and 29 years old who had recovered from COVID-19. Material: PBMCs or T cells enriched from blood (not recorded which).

The CDR3 DNA is TGTGCCAGCTCTAAAGGGGGCGCCGGCTATGGCTACACCTTC. Translation: CASSKGGAGYGYTF. V is TRBV6-5 and J is TRBJ1-2, with TRBD1 identical over 7 bases. J was trimmed by 4 bases and V by 8 bases; bases with no gene match: 10. This CDR3 comprises 14 residues. The germline gives CDR1 MNHEY, CDR2 SVGAGI.